The T cell receptor beta chain described here comes from a study of blood T cell repertoires in COVID-19. Study context: Sample material is recorded as cDNA or gDNA derived from T cells, B-cell-depleted T cells, or PBMCs.

This table comes from immunoSEQ multiplex PCR, and its TCRdb copy is limited to in-frame clones, with some not included. The profile shows over 85,000 clones, over 80% of them singletons. V shed 3 bases, J shed 7 bases, and the junction held 9 bases outside the gene matches. Germline V gene data show CDR1 as SGDLS and CDR2 as YYNGEE. This CDR3 contains 15 residues. The receptor's source is a woman aged 70-85 years with acute or convalescent COVID-19. The sample comprised peripheral blood. The chain links TRBV9 to TRBJ2-1, with 8 bases that match TRBD1. The CDR3 loop is CASSAGQGPLNEQFF. The CDR3 DNA is TGTGCCAGCAGCGCCGGACAGGGCCCTCTTAATGAGCAGTTCTTC.